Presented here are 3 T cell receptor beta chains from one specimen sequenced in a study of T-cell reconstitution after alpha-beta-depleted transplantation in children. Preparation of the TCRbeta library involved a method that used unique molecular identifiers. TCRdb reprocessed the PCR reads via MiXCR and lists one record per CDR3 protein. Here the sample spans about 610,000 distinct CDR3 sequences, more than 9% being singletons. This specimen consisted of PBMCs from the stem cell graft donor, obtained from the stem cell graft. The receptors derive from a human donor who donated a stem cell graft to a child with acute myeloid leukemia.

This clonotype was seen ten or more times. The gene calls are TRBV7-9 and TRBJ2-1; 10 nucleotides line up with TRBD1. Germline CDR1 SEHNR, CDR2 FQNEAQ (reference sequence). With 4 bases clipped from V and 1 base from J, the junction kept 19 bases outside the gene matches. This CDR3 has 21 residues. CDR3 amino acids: CASSSKGDRGPPRPSYNEQFF. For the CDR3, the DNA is TGTGCCAGCAGCTCCAAGGGGGACAGGGGCCCTCCTAGACCGTCCTACAATGAGCAGTTCTTC.

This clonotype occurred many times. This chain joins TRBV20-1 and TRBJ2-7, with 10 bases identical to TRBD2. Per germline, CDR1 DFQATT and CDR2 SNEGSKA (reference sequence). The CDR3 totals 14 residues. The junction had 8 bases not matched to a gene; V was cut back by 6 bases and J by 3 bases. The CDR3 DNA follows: TGCAGTGCCCGAGGACTAGCGGTCAACTACGAGCAGTACTTC. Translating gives CSARGLAVNYEQYF.

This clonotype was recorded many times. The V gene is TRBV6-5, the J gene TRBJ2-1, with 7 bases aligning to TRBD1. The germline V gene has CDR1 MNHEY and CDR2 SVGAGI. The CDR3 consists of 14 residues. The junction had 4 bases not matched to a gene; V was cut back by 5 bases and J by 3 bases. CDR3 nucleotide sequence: TGTGCCAGCAGTCAGGGGGAGTACTACAATGAGCAGTTCTTC. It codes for CASSQGEYYNEQFF.